The T cell receptor beta chain under discussion was sequenced for a study of PD-1 blockade in classical Hodgkin lymphoma. Overall study: Patients were treated with nivolumab at 3 mg/kg, and this was given intravenously every 2 weeks.

Regarding this clone: The antigen remains undetermined.

Some clones are missing from TCRdb's copy, which holds only in-frame ones; the method was immunoSEQ multiplex PCR. The table records roughly 150,000 clones, just under 80% of them present only once. The germline gives CDR1 SEHNR, CDR2 FQNEAQ (reference sequence). Trimming took off 8 bases at V and 5 bases at J, with 13 bases between the two ends. The CDR3 runs 12 residues. Every single patient, without exception, relapsed after autologous stem cell transplantation, and brentuximab vedotin exposure varied. Overall study results and limits: Nivolumab starters within 1 year of ASCT were excluded. Relative to healthy donors, newly diagnosed patients reportedly had lower baseline TCR diversity, which was reported as lower still in relapsed/refractory patients. Partial responders and progressors had significantly lower baseline TCR diversity.

This sequence was found in a human donor with classical Hodgkin lymphoma. The chain uses TRBV7-9 and TRBJ2-7; tentative D call: TRBD1 (6 bases). The sample here was peripheral blood mononuclear cells (PBMCs), taken before the second cycle of nivolumab. CDR3 sequence: CASYNRANEQYF. CDR3 coding DNA: TGTGCCAGCTACAACAGGGCCAACGAGCAGTACTTC.